This is a list of T cell receptor beta chains from one sample in a study of T cells in Graves' hyperthyroidism and ophthalmopathy. One entry per CDR3 protein, called by TCRdb with MiXCR from the multiplex PCR reads. The sample shows around 540,000 distinct CDR3 sequences, about half of them seen only once. Sequencing was performed on peripheral blood or thyroid tissue (not recorded which). The receptors originated from a woman between 18 and 29 years old with Graves' hyperthyroidism. Both conserved end residues are part of each CDR3. A D gene is named only where the DNA matches it firmly. Not all rows give a size; the values are once, few, many and, for expanded clones, a class.

d_call	clone_size	j_call	v_call	cdr3_aa	cdr3_nt
TRBD1	many	TRBJ1-2	TRBV6-6	CASRGTDGYTF	TGTGCCAGCAGGGGGACAGATGGCTACACCTTC
-	-	TRBJ1-5	TRBV7-2	CASSRSRDSRHEHF	TGTGCCAGCAGCCGAAGCCGGGACTCTAGGCACGAGCATTTT
-	-	TRBJ1-5	TRBV5-6	CASNLGSRSNQPQHF	TGTGCCAGCAACCTGGGGTCCAGGAGCAATCAGCCCCAGCATTTT
-	-	TRBJ2-5	TRBV20-1	CSARVPRKETQYF	TGCAGTGCTAGAGTGCCCAGGAAGGAGACCCAGTACTTC
-	many	TRBJ1-1	TRBV29-1	CSATKWQNTEAFF	TGCAGCGCCACTAAGTGGCAGAACACTGAAGCTTTCTTT
-	-	TRBJ1-1	TRBV25-1	CASLGGHAFF	TGTGCCAGCTTAGGGGGGCACGCTTTCTTT
TRBD2	-	TRBJ2-7	TRBV7-3	CASSPLASGRSEQYF	TGTGCCAGCAGCCCACTGGCTAGCGGGAGGAGCGAGCAGTACTTC
TRBD1	-	TRBJ2-1	TRBV7-9	CASSLAGGHEQFF	TGTGCCAGCAGCTTAGCAGGGGGCCATGAGCAGTTCTTC
-	-	TRBJ1-2	TRBV9	CASSPYGGYGYTF	TGTGCCAGCAGCCCGTACGGGGGCTATGGCTACACCTTC
TRBD1	-	TRBJ1-6	TRBV15	CATSKRTGSSPLHF	TGTGCCACCAGCAAGAGGACAGGGTCATCACCCCTCCACTTT
TRBD1	-	TRBJ1-1	TRBV7-2	CASSPPGTGAEAFF	TGTGCCAGCAGCCCCCCAGGGACAGGGGCTGAAGCTTTCTTT
-	many	TRBJ2-2	TRBV24-1	CATSDLDGRYANTGELFF	TGTGCCACCAGTGATTTGGACGGACGATACGCGAACACCGGGGAGCTGTTTTTT
TRBD2	-	TRBJ2-7	TRBV7-1	CASSSYQTSVPYEQYF	TGTGCCAGCAGCTCCTATCAGACTAGCGTCCCCTACGAGCAGTACTTC
TRBD2	-	TRBJ2-7	TRBV7-9	CASSSNGLAAYEQYF	TGTGCCAGCAGCTCGAACGGACTAGCGGCCTACGAGCAGTACTTC
TRBD1	-	TRBJ1-2	TRBV7-9	CASSHQVGGFVYGYTF	TGTGCCAGCAGCCATCAAGTAGGGGGCTTTGTCTATGGCTACACCTTC
-	many	TRBJ1-1	TRBV7-9	CASSFAENTEAFF	TGTGCCAGCAGCTTCGCAGAGAACACTGAAGCTTTCTTT
TRBD1	many	TRBJ2-7	TRBV7-3	CASSLIGQGYEQYF	TGTGCCAGCAGCTTAATCGGACAGGGTTACGAGCAGTACTTC
-	-	TRBJ1-6	TRBV2	CASSQPGGLASPLHF	TGTGCCAGCAGCCAGCCGGGGGGCCTTGCTTCACCCCTCCACTTT
TRBD2	many	TRBJ2-2	TRBV6-4	CASSPLSGESGELFF	TGTGCCAGCAGTCCCCTTAGCGGGGAGTCCGGGGAGCTGTTTTTT
-	-	TRBJ2-7	TRBV2	CASRPNGEQYF	TGTGCCAGCAGGCCTAATGGCGAGCAGTACTTC
TRBD2	few	TRBJ2-7	TRBV25-1	CASSYLASGSTYEQYF	TGTGCCAGCAGTTACCTAGCGAGCGGGAGTACTTACGAGCAGTACTTC
-	many	TRBJ2-5	TRBV10-2	CASSWGKETQYF	TGCGCCAGCAGCTGGGGCAAAGAGACCCAGTACTTC
-	-	TRBJ2-5	TRBV15	CATSSDRTVQETQYF	TGTGCCACCAGCAGCGATAGGACAGTCCAAGAGACCCAGTACTTC
-	few	TRBJ2-5	TRBV20-1	CSARVGWDPQETQYF	TGCAGTGCTAGAGTAGGGTGGGACCCCCAAGAGACCCAGTACTTC
-	-	TRBJ2-5	TRBV5-1	CASSWEHGTNRETQYF	TGCGCCAGCAGCTGGGAACACGGAACCAACCGAGAGACCCAGTACTTC
-	-	TRBJ1-2	TRBV29-1	CSVDGRGAFTYGYTF	TGCAGCGTGGATGGCAGGGGAGCTTTCACCTATGGCTACACCTTC
TRBD1	few	TRBJ1-6	TRBV25-1	CARGTDNSPLHF	TGTGCTAGAGGGACAGATAATTCACCCCTCCACTTT
TRBD1	-	TRBJ1-2	TRBV10-3	CAISERGQGDYGYTF	TGTGCCATCAGTGAGAGAGGGCAGGGGGACTATGGCTACACCTTC
-	-	TRBJ1-2	TRBV11-2	CASIPVVGYGYTF	TGTGCCAGCATCCCTGTGGTAGGCTATGGCTACACCTTC
-	many	TRBJ2-7	TRBV2	CATVPVQGEQYF	TGTGCCACCGTCCCCGTGCAGGGCGAGCAGTACTTC
TRBD1	-	TRBJ1-5	TRBV20-1	CSARLTGGQGQPQHF	TGCAGTGCTAGACTAACAGGGGGCCAGGGTCAGCCCCAGCATTTT
-	-	TRBJ1-3	TRBV7-6	CASSLVTSPGNTIYF	TGTGCCAGCAGCTTAGTTACTAGCCCCGGAAACACCATATATTTT
TRBD1	many	TRBJ1-1	TRBV19	CASSAWTGVTEAFF	TGTGCCAGTAGTGCATGGACAGGGGTGACTGAAGCTTTCTTT
TRBD1	few	TRBJ1-1	TRBV16	CASSLTTGVSSEAFF	TGTGCCAGCAGCCTAACGACAGGGGTCTCCTCCGAAGCTTTCTTT
TRBD1	-	TRBJ2-7	TRBV20-1	CSARPGQGASEQYF	TGCAGTGCTAGACCGGGACAGGGGGCGAGTGAGCAGTACTTC
-	once	TRBJ2-7	TRBV10-3	CARLQGYLDEQYF	TGTGCCAGGCTTCAGGGATATTTGGACGAGCAGTACTTC
TRBD1	-	TRBJ2-5	TRBV7-2	CASSPSRQGEETQYF	TGTGCCAGCAGCCCCTCCAGACAGGGGGAAGAGACCCAGTACTTC
-	-	TRBJ1-2	TRBV19	CASSFEAGAAHGYTF	TGTGCCAGTAGTTTTGAAGCCGGGGCGGCCCATGGCTACACCTTC
-	few	TRBJ2-7	TRBV2	CASSPRGHYEQYF	TGTGCCAGCAGTCCCCGGGGACACTACGAGCAGTACTTC
-	-	TRBJ2-2	TRBV5-1	CASRRGSIGELFF	TGCGCCAGCAGAAGGGGGAGCATCGGGGAGCTGTTTTTT
-	-	TRBJ2-5	TRBV2	CASSWRKTQYF	TGTGCCAGCTCTTGGAGGAAGACCCAGTACTTC
TRBD2	-	TRBJ2-7	TRBV2	CASREGTSGYEQYF	TGTGCCAGCAGGGAGGGGACTAGCGGCTACGAGCAGTACTTC
-	-	TRBJ2-7	TRBV12-3/TRBV12-4	CASSLGQWTYEQYF	TGTGCCAGCAGTTTAGGACAGTGGACCTACGAGCAGTACTTC
-	-	TRBJ1-3	TRBV19	CASSTTGLDYGNTIYF	TGTGCCAGTAGTACAACAGGGTTAGACTATGGAAACACCATATATTTT
TRBD1	-	TRBJ1-4	TRBV7-4	CASRPDRVTEKLFF	TGTGCCAGCAGACCGGACAGGGTCACTGAAAAACTGTTTTTT
TRBD1	-	TRBJ1-3	TRBV5-4	CASSQLDRTAGNTIYF	TGCGCCAGCAGCCAATTGGACAGGACAGCTGGAAACACCATATATTTT
-	few	TRBJ1-2	TRBV10-3	CAISESTDSGNTF	TGTGCCATCAGTGAGTCCACCGACTCTGGAAACACCTTC
-	-	TRBJ2-5	TRBV25-1	CASSLWGKGETQYF	TGTGCCAGCAGTTTATGGGGCAAGGGGGAGACCCAGTACTTC
TRBD1	few	TRBJ1-1	TRBV7-9	CASSGSRTGGAEAFF	TGTGCCAGCAGCGGAAGCCGGACAGGGGGAGCTGAAGCTTTCTTT
-	-	TRBJ2-7	TRBV5-1	CASGRADRYEQYF	TGCGCCAGCGGCAGGGCGGACCGCTACGAGCAGTACTTC
TRBD2	-	TRBJ2-7	TRBV2	CASTEGLAGDSWEQYF	TGTGCCAGCACCGAGGGACTAGCGGGAGATTCATGGGAGCAGTACTTC
TRBD2	once	TRBJ2-5	TRBV18	CASSPSSGRVETQYF	TGTGCCAGCTCACCAAGCAGCGGGAGGGTAGAGACCCAGTACTTC